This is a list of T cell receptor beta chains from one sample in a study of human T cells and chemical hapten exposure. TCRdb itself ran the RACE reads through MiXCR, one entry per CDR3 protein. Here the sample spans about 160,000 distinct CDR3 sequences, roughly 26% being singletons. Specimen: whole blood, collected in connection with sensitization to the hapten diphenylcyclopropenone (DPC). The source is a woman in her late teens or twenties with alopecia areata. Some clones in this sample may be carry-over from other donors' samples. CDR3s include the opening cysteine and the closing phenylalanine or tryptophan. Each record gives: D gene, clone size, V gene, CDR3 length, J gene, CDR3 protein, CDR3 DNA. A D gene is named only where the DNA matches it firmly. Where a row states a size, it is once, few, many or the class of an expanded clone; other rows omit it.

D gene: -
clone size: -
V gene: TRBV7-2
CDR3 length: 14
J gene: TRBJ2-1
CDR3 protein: CASTYYVGYNEQFF
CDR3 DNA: TGTGCCAGCACCTATTACGTCGGGTACAATGAGCAGTTCTTC

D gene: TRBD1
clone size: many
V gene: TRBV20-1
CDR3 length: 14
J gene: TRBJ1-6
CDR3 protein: CSSSQGQGGSPLHF
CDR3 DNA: TGCAGCTCCAGCCAGGGACAGGGTGGTTCACCCCTCCACTTT

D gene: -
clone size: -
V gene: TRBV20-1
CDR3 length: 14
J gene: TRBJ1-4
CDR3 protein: CSAIPPATNEKLFF
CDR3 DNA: TGCAGTGCCATCCCGCCTGCAACTAATGAAAAACTGTTTTTT

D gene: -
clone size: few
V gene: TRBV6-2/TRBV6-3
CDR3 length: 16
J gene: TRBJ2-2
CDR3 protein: CASMQSGAKDTGELFF
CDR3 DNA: TGTGCCAGCATGCAGTCGGGGGCCAAGGACACCGGGGAGCTGTTTTTT

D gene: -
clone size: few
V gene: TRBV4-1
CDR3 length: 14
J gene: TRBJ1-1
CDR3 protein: CASSSGGVNTEAFF
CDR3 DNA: TGCGCCAGCAGCTCAGGTGGAGTGAACACTGAAGCTTTCTTT

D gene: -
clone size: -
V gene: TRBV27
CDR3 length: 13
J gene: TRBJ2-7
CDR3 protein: CASSEGNGYEQYF
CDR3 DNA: TGTGCCAGCAGTGAAGGGAACGGCTACGAGCAGTACTTC

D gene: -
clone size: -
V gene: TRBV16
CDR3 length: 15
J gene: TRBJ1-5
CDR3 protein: CASSRGHRAGQPQHF
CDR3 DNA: TGTGCCAGCAGCCGGGGCCATCGGGCAGGGCAGCCCCAGCATTTT

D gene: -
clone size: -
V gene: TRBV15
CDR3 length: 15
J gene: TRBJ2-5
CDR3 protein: CATSSRGGSQETQYF
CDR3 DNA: TGTGCCACCAGCAGTCGAGGCGGGTCCCAAGAGACCCAGTACTTC

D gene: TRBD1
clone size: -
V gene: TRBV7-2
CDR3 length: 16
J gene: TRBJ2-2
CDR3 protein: CASSRAGGANTGELFF
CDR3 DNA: TGTGCCAGCAGCAGAGCAGGGGGCGCGAACACCGGGGAGCTGTTTTTT

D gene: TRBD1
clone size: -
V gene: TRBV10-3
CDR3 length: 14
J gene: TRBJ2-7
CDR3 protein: CAISGGTGDHEQYF
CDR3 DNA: TGTGCCATCAGTGGCGGGACAGGGGACCACGAGCAGTACTTC

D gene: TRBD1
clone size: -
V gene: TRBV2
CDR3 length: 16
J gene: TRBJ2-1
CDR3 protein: CASSAVRDRPYNEQFF
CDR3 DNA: TGTGCCAGCAGTGCGGTCCGGGACAGGCCCTACAATGAGCAGTTCTTC